A single sample gave rise to the 30 T cell receptor beta chains below, sequenced in a study of CD8 T cells in Susac syndrome. RNA, at about 0.45 to 1 ug, was reverse transcribed with random hexamers. One entry per CDR3 protein, called by TCRdb with MiXCR from the immunoSEQ multiplex PCR reads. The sample yields 200,000 or so distinct CDR3 sequences, around 95% seen once. The sample consisted of CD4+ T cells from PBMCs. Receptors were obtained from a human donor with multiple sclerosis.

This chain uses TRBV20-1 with TRBJ2-5; a weak D match, TRBD2 (7 bases). Trimming left V 5 bases short and J 2 bases short, with 18 bases between. The CDR3 spans 15 residues. The germline gives CDR1 DFQATT, CDR2 SNEGSKA (reference sequence). The CDR3 coding sequence is TGCAGTGCTTCAACCCCAGCGGGGACACAAGAGACCCAGTACTTC. It translates to CSASTPAGTQETQYF.

This chain uses TRBV15 with TRBJ2-1, with TRBD1 matching over 10 bases. CDR3 length: 17 amino acids. After removal of 5 bases from V and 6 bases from J, the junction contained 13 bases not matched to a gene. Germline V CDR1 and CDR2: LNHNV, YYDKDF (reference sequence). CDR3 loop: CATSPHFGTGDRNEQFF. The CDR3 nucleotides read TGTGCCACCAGCCCCCATTTCGGGACAGGGGATCGCAATGAGCAGTTCTTC. The full variable domain, with the rest looked up from reference TRBV15 and TRBJ2-1, is DAMVIQNPRYQVTQFGKPVTLSCSQTLNHNVMYWYQQKSSQAPKLLFHYYDKDFNNEADTPDNFQSRRPNTSFCFLDIRSPGLGDTAMYLCATSPHFGTGDRNEQFFGPGTRLTVL.

The chain carries TRBV9 and TRBJ2-7; unclear D gene. The V end lost 4 bases, the J end lost 3 bases, and 17 bases lay between the germline ends. Looked up from germline, CDR1 is SGDLS and CDR2 is YYNGEE. This CDR3 spans 15 amino acids. CDR3 nucleotide sequence: TGTGCCAGCAGCCCCGGCAGGCTGTGGGTCTACGAGCAGTACTTC. Translated: CASSPGRLWVYEQYF.

The table lists this clonotype with a count of one. The chain combines TRBV6-5 with TRBJ2-5; weak D call: TRBD1 (6 bases). Deletions cut 3 bases from V and 4 bases from J, with 9 bases between. CDR1 is MNHEY, CDR2 SVGAGI, per germline. The CDR3 consists of 13 residues. The CDR3 protein is CASSYWGRETQYF. The CDR3 DNA is TGTGCCAGCAGTTATTGGGGGCGAGAGACCCAGTACTTC.

The chain has TRBV5-4 and TRBJ2-2; D not resolved. CDR1 and CDR2 from the germline V gene are SGHNT and YYREEE (reference sequence). V was pared by 0 bases and J by 6 bases, with 6 bases between. The CDR3 sequence is 13 residues long. The CDR3 DNA is TGTGCCAGCAGCTTGGGCGGCGCCGGGGAGCTGTTTTTT. Amino acids: CASSLGGAGELFF.

The chain uses TRBV4-3 and TRBJ2-5, with 7 bases aligning to TRBD1. The germline gives CDR1 LGHNA, CDR2 YSLEER. This CDR3 spans 15 amino acids. The ends lost 2 bases at V and 4 bases at J; junction bases unmatched: 7. The chain's CDR3 is CASSQIRDSRETQYF. CDR3 nucleotide sequence: TGCGCCAGCAGCCAAATCAGGGACAGCCGAGAGACCCAGTACTTC.

The chain combines TRBV9 with TRBJ1-5; possibly TRBD1 for D (6 bases). The CDR3 runs 18 residues. CDR1 and CDR2 (germline): SGDLS, YYNGEE. CDR3 amino acids: CVRYGGLNFPYSNQPQHF. In DNA, the CDR3 is TGTGTCCGGTATGGGGGGCTGAATTTTCCGTATAGCAATCAGCCCCAGCATTTT.

The chain combines TRBV28 with TRBJ2-7; 7 bases line up with TRBD1. This CDR3 contains 14 residues. V was clipped by 7 bases and J by 3 bases; unmatched bases: 9. From germline, CDR1 is MDHEN and CDR2 SYDVKM. The CDR3 reads CASNPTGYIYEQYF. The CDR3 nucleotides are TGTGCCAGCAACCCGACAGGGTACATCTACGAGCAGTACTTC.

The rearrangement joins TRBV18 to TRBJ1-1; tentatively, D is TRBD1 (6 bases). The CDR3 contains 13 residues. The germline V gene has CDR1 KGHSH and CDR2 LQKENI. The V gene lost 6 bases and the J gene lost 1 base, with 9 bases spanning the gap. The CDR3 DNA reads as TGTGCCAGCTCCCAGACAGGGAACACTGAAGCTTTCTTT. It codes for CASSQTGNTEAFF.

The V call is TRBV2, the J call TRBJ1-2; D gene unclear. Trimming left V 6 bases short and J 7 bases short, with 15 bases between. Germline CDR1 and CDR2: SNHLY and FYNNEI. This CDR3 comprises 13 residues. The CDR3 DNA reads as TGTGCCAGCAGAGGCAGTAAGCGGGGTGGCTACACCTTC. It encodes CASRGSKRGGYTF.

The V gene is TRBV28, the J gene TRBJ2-2; D gene ambiguous. The CDR3 has 14 residues. Germline assignment: CDR1 MDHEN and CDR2 SYDVKM. V was shortened by 3 bases and J by 5 bases, with 10 bases between the two germline ends. This CDR3 reads CASSFMGITGELFF. The CDR3 nucleotides are TGTGCCAGCAGTTTCATGGGCATAACCGGGGAGCTGTTTTTT.

This chain links TRBV28 with TRBJ1-5, with 7 bases lining up with TRBD1. CDR1 and CDR2 from the germline V gene are MDHEN and SYDVKM. V was clipped by 6 bases and J by 3 bases; unmatched bases: 17. The CDR3 has 18 residues. The CDR3 DNA is TGTGCCAGCAGCCTTGCGGGGCCCGACAGGGAAGACAATCAGCCCCAGCATTTT. It codes for CASSLAGPDREDNQPQHF.

The CDR3 coding sequence is TGTGCCAGCAGTGACGTAGGACAGGACGCCAAAAACATTCAGTACTTC. Translation gives CASSDVGQDAKNIQYF. The J gene is TRBJ2-4, the V gene TRBV2; TRBD1 matches at 7 bases. Germline V gene lookup returns CDR1 SNHLY and CDR2 FYNNEI. V lost 3 bases to trimming and J lost 1 base; unmatched junction nucleotides: 6. CDR3 length: 16 residues.

This chain uses TRBV2 with TRBJ1-1, with D perhaps TRBD1 (6 bases). Germline CDR1 SNHLY, CDR2 FYNNEI. This CDR3 is built from 15 residues. V was trimmed by 6 bases and J by 4 bases, leaving 18 bases between them. The CDR3 reads CASRRIGGLGTEAFF. In DNA, the CDR3 is TGTGCCAGCAGACGAATTGGGGGCTTGGGCACTGAAGCTTTCTTT.

The rearrangement links TRBV30 to TRBJ2-3; the match to TRBD2 covers 9 bases. The V gene's germline CDR1 is GTSNPN and CDR2 SVGIG (reference sequence). This CDR3 has 16 residues. V lost 2 bases, J lost 2 bases, and 8 bases stayed unmatched. CDR3 in amino acids: CAWSPSTSGYTDTQYF. The CDR3 nucleotides are TGTGCCTGGAGTCCGTCGACTAGCGGATACACAGATACGCAGTATTTT.

The rearrangement uses TRBV20-1 and TRBJ1-1; D is uncertain. Germline assignment: CDR1 DFQATT and CDR2 SNEGSKA (reference sequence). This CDR3 has 13 residues. Trimming pared 3 bases from V and 3 bases from J, leaving 11 bases between. CDR3 sequence reads: CSASSTWDTEAFF. In DNA form, the CDR3 reads TGCAGTGCTAGCAGCACCTGGGACACTGAAGCTTTCTTT.

This rearrangement joins TRBV20-1 to TRBJ1-2, with TRBD1 matching over 7 bases. J gave up 6 bases and V 4 bases, and 11 bases lay outside the gene matches. Germline-derived CDR1 and CDR2 are DFQATT and SNEGSKA (reference sequence). This CDR3 has 14 amino acids. CDR3 protein: CSATRDSLIHGYTF. CDR3 coding DNA: TGCAGTGCTACCCGGGACAGCTTGATCCATGGCTACACCTTC.

V is TRBV10-3 and J is TRBJ1-1; 7 nucleotides line up with TRBD1. The ends lost 6 bases at V and 0 bases at J; junction bases unmatched: 1. Per the germline V gene, CDR1 is ENHRY and CDR2 is SYGVKD. The CDR3 loop spans 13 amino acids. The CDR3 loop reads CAIRGQMNTEAFF. The CDR3 DNA reads TGTGCCATCAGGGGACAGATGAACACTGAAGCTTTCTTT.

The V and J genes are TRBV29-1 and TRBJ1-1; possibly TRBD1 for D (5 bases). The CDR3 is made up of 15 amino acids. From germline, CDR1 is SQVTM and CDR2 ANQGSEA. The V end lost 4 bases, the J end lost 0 bases, and 15 bases lay between the germline ends. CDR3 nucleotides: TGCAGCGTTGGAGGCGGCAGGGCAATGAACACTGAAGCTTTCTTT. This sequence encodes CSVGGGRAMNTEAFF.

V and J are TRBV7-2 and TRBJ1-5; 9 nucleotides match TRBD1. Per germline, CDR1 SGHTA and CDR2 FQGNSA. V shed 0 bases, J shed 4 bases, and the junction held 4 bases outside the gene matches. The CDR3 totals 16 residues. The CDR3 is CASSLAGTGRNQPQHF. In nucleotides, the CDR3 is TGTGCCAGCAGCTTAGCAGGGACAGGGAGAAATCAGCCCCAGCATTTT.

The chain combines TRBV27 with TRBJ1-4; a possible D gene is TRBD1 (5 bases). Trimming removed 3 bases at V and 11 bases at J, with 10 bases between. CDR1 MNHEY and CDR2 SMNVEV come from the germline V gene (reference sequence). The CDR3 runs to 12 residues. CDR3: CASSFLTDKLFF. CDR3 nucleotide sequence: TGTGCCAGCAGTTTCTTGACAGACAAACTGTTTTTT.

The chain has TRBV29-1 and TRBJ1-4, with D hard to call. Trimming cost V 5 bases and J 4 bases, with 14 bases left between them. Germline V CDR1 and CDR2: SQVTM, ANQGSEA. CDR3 length equals 14 residues. Written as DNA, the CDR3 is TGCAGCGTTAAAGGTGGACCCTATAATGAAAAACTGTTTTTT. Protein sequence: CSVKGGPYNEKLFF.

The CDR3 protein is CASHQGGQGPVEQYF. The CDR3 DNA reads TGTGCCAGCCATCAAGGGGGACAGGGTCCCGTCGAGCAGTACTTC. The chain links TRBV5-4 to TRBJ2-7; 9 positions match TRBD1. The CDR3 has 15 residues. Germline loops: CDR1 SGHNT, CDR2 YYREEE (reference sequence). V shed 7 bases, J shed 6 bases, and the junction held 14 bases outside the gene matches.

Only one count was recorded for this clonotype. The V call is TRBV6-5, the J call TRBJ2-5; D might be TRBD1 (6 bases). The V gene lost 8 bases and the J gene lost 4 bases, with 14 bases spanning the gap. This CDR3 region has 13 residues. Germline values: CDR1 MNHEY, CDR2 SVGAGI. CDR3 in DNA: TGTGCCAGCGGGAACAGGGTCGGAGAGACCCAGTACTTC. Encoded protein: CASGNRVGETQYF.

As DNA, the CDR3 is TGCGCCAGCAGCTTGTTACGGGGTTCCTATGGCTACACCTTC. It codes for CASSLLRGSYGYTF. The chain links TRBV5-1 to TRBJ1-2; D gene ambiguous. This CDR3 comprises 14 residues. V lost 1 base to trimming and J lost 4 bases, with 11 bases between them. Germline CDR1 is SGHRS and CDR2 is YFSETQ.

This clonotype was seen a single time. The chain combines TRBV25-1 with TRBJ2-7, with 9 bases aligning to TRBD1. The V and J ends lost 2 bases and 3 bases, in that order; junction bases with no gene match: 5. The CDR3 spans 15 residues. Germline CDR1 and CDR2: MGHDK and SYGVNS. CDR3 nucleotide sequence: TGTGCCAGCAGTGAAGAAGGGGGACAGGGCTACGAGCAGTACTTC. Translation: CASSEEGGQGYEQYF.

This chain joins TRBV24-1 and TRBJ2-1; TRBD2 agrees at 7 bases. With 6 bases clipped from V and 8 bases from J, the junction kept 6 bases outside the gene matches. Germline V gene data show CDR1 as KGHDR and CDR2 as SFDVKD. This CDR3 has 13 amino acids. In DNA, the CDR3 is TGTGCCACCAGTCGAGCGGGGTGGGATGAGCAGTTCTTC. Its protein is CATSRAGWDEQFF.

The chain employs TRBV2 and TRBJ1-2; D call uncertain. From germline, CDR1 is SNHLY and CDR2 FYNNEI. This CDR3 has 12 amino acids. Trimming took off 3 bases at V and 5 bases at J, with 7 bases between the two ends. CDR3 loop: CASSEGEYGYTF. CDR3 nucleotides: TGTGCCAGCAGTGAGGGAGAATATGGCTACACCTTC.

The DNA of the CDR3 is TGTGCCAGCAGTTTCAGGGACAGGAACACTGAAGCTTTCTTT. It specifies CASSFRDRNTEAFF. The rearrangement uses TRBV27 and TRBJ1-1; 7 nucleotides agree with TRBD1. Trimming removed 3 bases from V and 1 base from J; junction bases left unmatched: 2. The CDR3 extends over 14 amino acids. Germline V gene lookup returns CDR1 MNHEY and CDR2 SMNVEV (reference sequence).

This clonotype was detected only once. V is TRBV9 and J is TRBJ1-1; possible D gene TRBD1, 5 bases. V gave up 6 bases and J gave up 1 base, with 16 bases separating them. Germline CDR1 reads SGDLS; CDR2 reads YYNGEE. The CDR3 has 15 amino acids. The CDR3 region is CASTLSGQGNTEAFF. As DNA, the CDR3 is TGTGCCAGCACCCTATCGGGGCAGGGGAACACTGAAGCTTTCTTT.